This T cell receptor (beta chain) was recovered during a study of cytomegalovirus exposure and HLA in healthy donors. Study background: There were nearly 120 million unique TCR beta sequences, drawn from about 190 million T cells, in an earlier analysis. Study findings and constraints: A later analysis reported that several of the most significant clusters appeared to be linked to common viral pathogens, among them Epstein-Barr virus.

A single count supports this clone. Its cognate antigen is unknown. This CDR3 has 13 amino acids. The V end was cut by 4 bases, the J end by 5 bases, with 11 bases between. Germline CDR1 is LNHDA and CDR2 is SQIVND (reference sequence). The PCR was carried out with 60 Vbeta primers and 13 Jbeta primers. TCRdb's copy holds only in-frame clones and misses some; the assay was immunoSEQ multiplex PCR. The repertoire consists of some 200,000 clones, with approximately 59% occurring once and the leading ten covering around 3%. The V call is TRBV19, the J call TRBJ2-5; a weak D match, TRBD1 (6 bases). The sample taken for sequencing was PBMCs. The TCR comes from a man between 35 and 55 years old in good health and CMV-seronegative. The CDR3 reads CASSNRAGETQYF. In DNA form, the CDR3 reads TGTGCCAGTAGTAACAGGGCTGGGGAGACCCAGTACTTC. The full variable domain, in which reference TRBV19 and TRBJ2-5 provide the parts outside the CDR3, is DGGITQSPKYLFRKEGQNVTLSCEQNLNHDAMYWYRQDPGQGLRLIYYSQIVNDFQKGDIAEGYSVSREKKESFPLTVTSAQKNPTAFYLCASSNRAGETQYFGPGTRLLVL.